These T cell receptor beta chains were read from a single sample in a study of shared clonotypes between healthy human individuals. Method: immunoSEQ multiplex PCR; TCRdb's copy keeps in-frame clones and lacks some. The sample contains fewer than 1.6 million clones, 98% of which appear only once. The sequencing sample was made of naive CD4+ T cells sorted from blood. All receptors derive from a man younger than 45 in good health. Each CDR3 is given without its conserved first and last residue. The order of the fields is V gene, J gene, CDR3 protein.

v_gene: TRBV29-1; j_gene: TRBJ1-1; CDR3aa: SANRIVRAEAF
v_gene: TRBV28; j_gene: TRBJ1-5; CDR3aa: ASSPTGRWDQPQH
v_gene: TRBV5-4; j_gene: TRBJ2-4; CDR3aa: ASSFAGTNDLKNIQY
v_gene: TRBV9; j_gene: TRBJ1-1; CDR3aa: ASSPLTTLENTEAF
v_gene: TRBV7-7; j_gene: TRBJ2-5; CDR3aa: ASSLASRETQY
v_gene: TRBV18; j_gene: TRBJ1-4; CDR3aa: ASSRTGLGHEKLF
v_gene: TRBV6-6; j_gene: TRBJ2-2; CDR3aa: ASIDRVPNTGELF
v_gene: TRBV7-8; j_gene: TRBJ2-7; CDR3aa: ASSLGQQAYEQY
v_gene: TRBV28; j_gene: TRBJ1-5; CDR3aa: ASSSGQGAQH
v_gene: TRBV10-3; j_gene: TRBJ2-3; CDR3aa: AIIKSGGGPTDTQY
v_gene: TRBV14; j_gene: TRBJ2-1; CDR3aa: ASSQAGRGYNEQF
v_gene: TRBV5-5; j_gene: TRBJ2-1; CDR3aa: ASSTWTSASSYNEQF
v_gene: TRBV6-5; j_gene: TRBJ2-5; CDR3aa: ASRTSGIQETQY